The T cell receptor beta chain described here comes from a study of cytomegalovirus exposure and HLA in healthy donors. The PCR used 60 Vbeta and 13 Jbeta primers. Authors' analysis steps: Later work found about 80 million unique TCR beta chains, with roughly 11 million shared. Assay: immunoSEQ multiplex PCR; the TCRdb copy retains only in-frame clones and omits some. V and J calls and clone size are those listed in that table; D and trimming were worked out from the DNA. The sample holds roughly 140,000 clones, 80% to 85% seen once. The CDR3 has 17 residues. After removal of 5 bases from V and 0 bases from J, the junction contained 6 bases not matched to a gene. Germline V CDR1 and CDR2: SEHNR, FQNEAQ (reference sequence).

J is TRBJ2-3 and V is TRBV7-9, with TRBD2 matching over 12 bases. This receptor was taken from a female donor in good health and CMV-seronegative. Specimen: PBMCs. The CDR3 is CASSPRLAGESTDTQYF. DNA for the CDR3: TGTGCCAGCAGCCCACGACTAGCGGGAGAGAGCACAGATACGCAGTATTTT.